Below are 22 T cell receptor beta chains sequenced from a single sample in a study of sequential checkpoint blockade in melanoma. The treatment is: randomized to nivolumab then ipilimumab (arm A) or the reverse (arm B). Assay used: immunoSEQ multiplex PCR; TCRdb lists only in-frame clones, some missing. In the table there are about 38,000 clones, approximately 90% of which are singletons. The specimen was CD8+ T cells sorted from blood (inferred from file names), collected from a patient given nivolumab and ipilimumab in sequence. The receptors here all came from a human donor with melanoma.

The chain employs TRBV7-8 and TRBJ2-1; 9 nucleotides match TRBD2. CDR1 SGHVS and CDR2 FQNEAQ come from the germline V gene. The CDR3 covers 16 residues. V lost 1 base to trimming and J lost 8 bases; unmatched junction nucleotides: 9. In DNA form, the CDR3 reads TGTGCCAGCAGCTTAGTGGTAGCGGGAGCGAGGGATGAGCAGTTCTTC. It yields the protein CASSLVVAGARDEQFF. The full variable domain, completed using reference TRBV7-8 and TRBJ2-1, is GAGVSQSPRYKVAKRGQDVALRCDPISGHVSLFWYQQALGQGPEFLTYFQNEAQLDKSGLPSDRFFAERPEGSVSTLKIQRTQQEDSAVYLCASSLVVAGARDEQFFGPGTRLTVL.

This chain uses TRBV6-5 with TRBJ2-2; 10 bases line up with TRBD1. V shed 2 bases and J 7 bases; nucleotides not matched to a gene: 4. Germline assignment: CDR1 MNHEY and CDR2 SVGAGI. The CDR3 loop spans 15 amino acids. Here the CDR3 reads CASSYPTGGHGELFF. The CDR3 DNA reads as TGTGCCAGCAGTTACCCGACAGGGGGCCACGGGGAGCTGTTTTTT.

The chain employs TRBV5-6 and TRBJ2-7; 8 positions match TRBD1. The CDR3 consists of 16 residues. From germline, CDR1 is SGHDT and CDR2 YYEEEE. V shed 2 bases and J 4 bases; nucleotides not matched to a gene: 11. CDR3 region: CASSFRRPGGRYEQYF. CDR3 in DNA: TGTGCCAGCAGCTTCCGTCGACCAGGGGGCCGGTACGAGCAGTACTTC.

V gene TRBV11-2 combines with J gene TRBJ2-1; TRBD2 matches 7 bases. The CDR3 extends over 15 amino acids. Trimming removed 5 bases from V and 2 bases from J; junction bases left unmatched: 6. Germline V gene sequence: CDR1 SGHAT, CDR2 FQNNGV. DNA of the CDR3: TGTGCCAGCAGCCGGGACTACCGGACCTACAATGAGCAGTTCTTC. It encodes CASSRDYRTYNEQFF.

The chain employs TRBV15 and TRBJ2-5, with 10 bases aligning to TRBD2. J gave up 4 bases and V 0 bases, and 11 bases lay outside the gene matches. CDR1 LNHNV and CDR2 YYDKDF come from the germline V gene (reference sequence). The length of the CDR3 is 18 residues. CDR3: CATSRDPHLAGVAETQYF. In nucleotides, the CDR3 is TGTGCCACCAGCAGAGACCCCCACCTAGCGGGAGTTGCAGAGACCCAGTACTTC. Looking up the rest from reference TRBV15 and TRBJ2-5 gives the full variable domain: DAMVIQNPRYQVTQFGKPVTLSCSQTLNHNVMYWYQQKSSQAPKLLFHYYDKDFNNEADTPDNFQSRRPNTSFCFLDIRSPGLGDTAMYLCATSRDPHLAGVAETQYFGPGTRLLVL.

The chain is built from TRBV30 and TRBJ2-5; 11 nucleotides line up with TRBD1. The J call may be incorrect, as the DNA end agrees better with TRBJ2-7. This CDR3 region has 14 residues. Germline CDR1 is GTSNPN and CDR2 is SVGIG (reference sequence). CDR3 sequence (DNA): TGTGCCTGGAGTATAGGGACAGGGGGCTACGAGCAGTACTTC. Translation gives CAWSIGTGGYEQYF.

The chain couples TRBV6-5 to TRBJ2-5, with 9 positions matching TRBD2. This CDR3 region has 15 residues. Germline V gene sequence: CDR1 MNHEY, CDR2 SVGAGI. The V and J ends lost 5 bases and 5 bases, in that order; junction bases with no gene match: 9. CDR3: CASSNFGTSRETQYF. CDR3 sequence (DNA): TGTGCCAGCAGTAATTTCGGGACTAGCCGGGAGACCCAGTACTTC.

The chain combines TRBV2 with TRBJ1-4; D remains ambiguous. V was clipped by 3 bases and J by 14 bases, with 13 bases between them. This CDR3 contains 12 residues. CDR1 is SNHLY, CDR2 FYNNEI, per germline. CDR3 bases: TGTGCCAGCAGTGATCCCGTATCTCCGCTGTTTTTT. It codes for CASSDPVSPLFF.

The chain joins TRBV28 to TRBJ2-7; 11 bases line up with TRBD1. This CDR3 contains 14 residues. Germline CDR1 is MDHEN and CDR2 is SYDVKM. V lost 5 bases to trimming and J lost 6 bases; unmatched junction nucleotides: 6. This chain's CDR3 is CASSSRDRGFEQYF. The CDR3 coding sequence is TGTGCCAGCAGTAGCCGGGACAGGGGGTTCGAGCAGTACTTC.

This clone was seen just once. The chain carries TRBV27 and TRBJ2-7, with 10 bases aligning to TRBD1. The ends lost 4 bases at V and 1 base at J; junction bases unmatched: 13. From germline, CDR1 is MNHEY and CDR2 SMNVEV (reference sequence). The CDR3 totals 18 residues. CDR3 nucleotide sequence: TGTGCCAGCAGTTCCCTCGGGGGACAGGGGACCCGGTCCTACGAGCAGTACTTC. Translating gives CASSSLGGQGTRSYEQYF.

The chain carries TRBV10-3 and TRBJ2-3, with 8 bases matching TRBD2. The germline CDR1 and CDR2 sequences are ENHRY and SYGVKD. J gave up 2 bases and V 6 bases, and 13 bases lay outside the gene matches. There are 17 residues in the CDR3. The CDR3 region has the DNA TGTGCCATCAGCCCCTTGGAGATAGCGGGGTTCACAGATACGCAGTATTTT. Encoded protein: CAISPLEIAGFTDTQYF.

The chain joins TRBV4-1 to TRBJ2-1, with 10 bases fitting TRBD2. The CDR3 is 17 amino acids. V lost 1 base to trimming and J lost 8 bases; unmatched junction nucleotides: 11. CDR1 is MGHRA and CDR2 is YSYEKL in the germline V gene. The CDR3 DNA reads as TGCGCCAGCAGCCAAGGTTGGAGCGGGAGGGCCGGGGATGAGCAGTTCTTC. Translating it yields CASSQGWSGRAGDEQFF.

The V and J genes are TRBV9 and TRBJ1-1; no definite D call. V was clipped by 2 bases and J by 4 bases, with 9 bases between them. The length of the CDR3 is 13 residues. The germline V gene encodes CDR1 SGDLS and CDR2 YYNGEE. CDR3 nucleotide sequence: TGTGCCAGCAGCGTGGGCGGGAGCACTGAAGCTTTCTTT. Translated, it gives CASSVGGSTEAFF.

The rearrangement links TRBV19 to TRBJ1-2; the D is unclear. The germline CDR1 and CDR2 sequences are LNHDA and SQIVND (reference sequence). This CDR3 region has 12 residues. The V gene lost 3 bases and the J gene lost 6 bases, with 8 bases spanning the gap. The DNA of the CDR3 is TGTGCCAGTAGTATGGTAGATGATGGCTACACCTTC. Its translation is CASSMVDDGYTF.

This clone was picked up one time. The chain has TRBV4-1 and TRBJ2-2; D perhaps matches TRBD2 (6 bases). This CDR3 spans 15 amino acids. Germline CDR1 is MGHRA and CDR2 is YSYEKL. V was trimmed by 0 bases and J by 6 bases, leaving 11 bases between them. The CDR3 nucleotides are TGCGCCAGCAGCCAAGACCTGACGGGGGCCGGGGAGCTGTTTTTT. Translation: CASSQDLTGAGELFF.

This clone was seen only once. The gene calls are TRBV7-9 and TRBJ2-2; 7 bases agree with TRBD1. Trimming removed 5 bases from V and 0 bases from J; junction bases left unmatched: 3. The CDR3 extends over 15 amino acids. From germline, CDR1 is SEHNR and CDR2 FQNEAQ (reference sequence). CDR3 sequence reads: CASSQGGANTGELFF. The CDR3 DNA is TGTGCCAGCAGCCAAGGGGGCGCGAACACCGGGGAGCTGTTTTTT.

A few counts support this clone. The V gene is TRBV5-6, the J gene TRBJ2-1; 9 bases fit TRBD2. In germline, CDR1 is SGHDT, CDR2 YYEEEE. The J segment lost 7 bases and the V segment lost 1 base, leaving 6 bases of the junction unmatched. The length of the CDR3 is 15 residues. The CDR3 nucleotides are TGTGCCAGCAGCTTGACTAGCGGGTTATTGAATGAGCAGTTCTTC. Its translation is CASSLTSGLLNEQFF. The full variable domain, its missing parts supplied by reference TRBV5-6 and TRBJ2-1, is DAGVTQSPTHLIKTRGQQVTLRCSPKSGHDTVSWYQQALGQGPQFIFQYYEEEERQRGNFPDRFSGHQFPNYSSELNVNALLLGDSALYLCASSLTSGLLNEQFFGPGTRLTVL.

CDR3 sequence reads: CASSYLASDYYNEQFF. Here the CDR3 DNA reads TGTGCCAGCAGTTACTTGGCTAGCGACTATTACAATGAGCAGTTCTTC. The chain links TRBV6-5 to TRBJ2-1, with a possible D match to TRBD2 (6 bases). Germline loops: CDR1 MNHEY, CDR2 SVGAGI. V was pared by 1 base and J by 4 bases, with 14 bases between. The CDR3 loop spans 16 amino acids.

The chain is built from TRBV13 and TRBJ2-1; D is unclear. CDR1 and CDR2 (germline): PRHDT, FYEKMQ (reference sequence). This CDR3 has 11 residues. Trimming cost V 2 bases and J 10 bases, with 6 bases left between them. The CDR3 DNA follows: TGTGCCAGCAGCTTACAGCGAGAGCAGTTCTTC. It encodes CASSLQREQFF.

The genes are TRBV27 and TRBJ2-7, with D possibly matching TRBD2 (6 bases). This CDR3 is 16 amino acids long. The germline V and J ends were trimmed by 0 bases and 0 bases, with 12 bases remaining between them. The germline V gene encodes CDR1 MNHEY and CDR2 SMNVEV (reference sequence). The CDR3 spells CASSLSIRGTSYEQYF. The CDR3, as DNA: TGTGCCAGCAGTTTATCGATCCGCGGGACCTCCTACGAGCAGTACTTC.

The CDR3 sequence is CASSQIWTNENEQFF. CDR3 coding DNA: TGTGCCAGCAGCCAAATTTGGACTAATGAGAATGAGCAGTTCTTC. V is TRBV7-9 and J is TRBJ2-1, with D perhaps TRBD2 (6 bases). The CDR3 covers 15 residues. The germline V gene has CDR1 SEHNR and CDR2 FQNEAQ (reference sequence). V was shortened by 5 bases and J by 7 bases, with 18 bases between the two germline ends.

This clone was counted a single time. The chain recombines TRBV7-2 with TRBJ2-2; D is possibly TRBD1 (5 bases). Germline assignment: CDR1 SGHTA and CDR2 FQGNSA. The CDR3 length is 14 residues. V was trimmed by 4 bases and J by 2 bases, leaving 8 bases between them. The CDR3, as DNA: TGTGCCAGCAGCTGGGGCGGAAACACCGGGGAGCTGTTTTTT. This sequence encodes CASSWGGNTGELFF.